Listed here are 25 T cell receptor beta chains from one sample, sequenced in a study of beta chain features in type 1 diabetes. Isolated RNA was reverse transcribed in full, so expressed TCRB transcripts were sequenced. Sequenced by immunoSEQ multiplex PCR; TCRdb stores in-frame clones only, minus some. Of under 550,000 clones listed, around 10% were seen once; the top ten hold 0.045% to 0.05%. Sample: naive CD4+ T cells from blood. The receptor set was obtained from a woman in her late teens or twenties in good health.

V and J are TRBV29-1 and TRBJ2-6, with D tentatively TRBD1 or TRBD2 (5 bases each). CDR3 length: 14 amino acids. Looked up from germline, CDR1 is SQVTM and CDR2 is ANQGSEA. With 4 bases removed from V and 4 bases from J, the gap between germline ends came to 11 bases. The DNA for the CDR3 is TGCAGCGTTGTCACGGGGACGGGGGCCAACGTCCTGACTTTC. Its translation is CSVVTGTGANVLTF.

This clone came up a few times. This chain links TRBV29-1 with TRBJ1-1; D is unclear. V shed 7 bases and J shed 3 bases, with 9 bases lying between them. The CDR3 has 11 residues. Germline CDR1 reads SQVTM; CDR2 reads ANQGSEA. The CDR3 sequence is CSGEEDTEAFF. The CDR3 DNA reads as TGCAGCGGGGAGGAGGACACTGAAGCTTTCTTT.

This chain joins TRBV6-5 and TRBJ2-1; maybe TRBD1 (5 bases). V lost 2 bases and J lost 2, with 10 bases in between. Germline values: CDR1 MNHEY, CDR2 SVGAGI. The CDR3 has 15 amino acids. The CDR3 DNA sequence: TGTGCCAGCAGTTACGGCCAGGGCACCTACAATGAGCAGTTCTTC. This translates into CASSYGQGTYNEQFF.

This clone was observed a few times. The chain carries TRBV7-2 and TRBJ2-1, with 7 bases identical to TRBD1. The germline V gene encodes CDR1 SGHTA and CDR2 FQGNSA. J was trimmed by 7 bases and V by 7 bases; bases with no gene match: 4. The CDR3 has 12 amino acids. The CDR3 bases are TGTGCCAGCAACCGACAGGGTAATGAGCAGTTCTTC. It specifies CASNRQGNEQFF.

The chain combines TRBV7-3 with TRBJ2-6, with D perhaps TRBD2 (5 bases). The CDR3 is 13 residues long. With 7 bases removed from V and 2 bases from J, the gap between germline ends came to 6 bases. The germline V gene has CDR1 SGHTA and CDR2 FQGTGA. The DNA for the CDR3 is TGTGCCAGCAAGGGAGCTGGGGCCAACGTCCTGACTTTC. It is translated as CASKGAGANVLTF. Full variable domain (remainder filled in from reference TRBV7-3 and TRBJ2-6): GAGVSQTPSNKVTEKGKYVELRCDPISGHTALYWYRQSLGQGPEFLIYFQGTGAADDSGLPNDRFFAVRPEGSVSTLKIQRTERGDSAVYLCASKGAGANVLTFGAGSRLTVL.

This clone was seen a few times. The chain carries TRBV5-1 and TRBJ2-5, with D perhaps matching TRBD1 (6 bases). Germline loops: CDR1 SGHRS, CDR2 YFSETQ. Trimming pared 1 base from V and 4 bases from J, leaving 14 bases between. The CDR3 has 15 amino acids. CDR3 DNA: TGCGCCAGCAGCTTGCAATATGGGGGCTCAGAGACCCAGTACTTC. Translating gives CASSLQYGGSETQYF. The whole variable domain, filled in from reference TRBV5-1 and TRBJ2-5, reads KAGVTQTPRYLIKTRGQQVTLSCSPISGHRSVSWYQQTPGQGLQFLFEYFSETQRNKGNFPGRFSGRQFSNSRSEMNVSTLELGDSALYLCASSLQYGGSETQYFGPGTRLLVL.

This rearrangement joins TRBV29-1 to TRBJ2-1; possible D gene TRBD1, 5 bases. Germline CDR1 SQVTM, CDR2 ANQGSEA. There are 12 residues in the CDR3. Trimming stripped 7 bases from V and 5 bases from J, with 12 bases between. The CDR3 protein is CSAVPGNNEQFF. The CDR3 DNA reads as TGCAGCGCCGTCCCAGGGAACAATGAGCAGTTCTTC.

The rearrangement links TRBV5-1 to TRBJ2-7, with 9 positions matching TRBD2. There are 14 residues in the CDR3. After removal of 5 bases from V and 6 bases from J, the junction contained 9 bases not matched to a gene. Germline values: CDR1 SGHRS, CDR2 YFSETQ. The CDR3: CASRGISGSREQYF. CDR3 bases: TGCGCCAGCAGGGGAATTAGCGGGAGCCGCGAGCAGTACTTC.

The chain carries TRBV5-4 and TRBJ2-3, with D possibly TRBD1 on 6 matching bases. The CDR3 is 16 amino acids. V was pared by 1 base and J by 0 bases, with 12 bases between. The germline gives CDR1 SGHNT, CDR2 YYREEE (reference sequence). The CDR3 region is CASSLQNRVSTDTQYF. The CDR3 nucleotides are TGTGCCAGCAGCTTGCAGAACAGGGTTAGCACAGATACGCAGTATTTT.

This clone showed up just a few times. This sample includes further DNA sequences coding for the same CDR3. The chain links TRBV29-1 to TRBJ1-4; 7 nucleotides line up with TRBD1. After removal of 5 bases from V and 4 bases from J, the junction contained 4 bases not matched to a gene. This CDR3 contains 13 residues. Germline values: CDR1 SQVTM, CDR2 ANQGSEA. CDR3 protein: CSVLGQFNEKLFF. In nucleotides, the CDR3 is TGCAGCGTTTTGGGACAGTTTAATGAAAAACTGTTTTTT.

The V gene is TRBV9, the J gene TRBJ2-1; 7 bases agree with TRBD2. The V segment lost 4 bases and the J segment 2 bases; nucleotides outside the gene matches: 6. CDR1 is SGDLS, CDR2 YYNGEE, per germline. The CDR3 length is 15 residues. CDR3 nucleotides: TGTGCCAGCAGCCCCCCCGGGAGGACCTACAATGAGCAGTTCTTC. Amino acid sequence: CASSPPGRTYNEQFF.

This clone was seen more than once but under ten times. The J gene is TRBJ2-1, the V gene TRBV7-3; the match to TRBD1 covers 7 bases. The germline CDR1 and CDR2 sequences are SGHTA and FQGTGA. The CDR3 is 13 residues long. Losses at the gene ends were 2 bases for V and 7 bases for J; bases not matched to a gene: 2. The CDR3 sequence is CASSLDRANEQFF. In nucleotides, the CDR3 is TGTGCCAGCAGCTTAGACAGGGCAAATGAGCAGTTCTTC.

The rearrangement joins TRBV29-1 to TRBJ2-1, with a weak D call TRBD2 (5 bases). CDR3 length equals 13 residues. The V and J ends lost 8 bases and 7 bases respectively, with 18 bases between them. Germline CDR1 and CDR2: SQVTM and ANQGSEA. The CDR3 reads CSTGKHSQNEQFF. As DNA, the CDR3 is TGCAGCACGGGAAAGCACAGCCAAAATGAGCAGTTCTTC.

This chain joins TRBV6-1 and TRBJ2-7, with TRBD1 as a possible D gene (5 bases). Germline V CDR1 and CDR2: MNHNS, SASEGT. This CDR3 has 12 residues. V lost 7 bases and J lost 3, with 10 bases in between. CDR3 nucleotides: TGTGCCAGCATATCAGGGTTCTACGAGCAGTACGTC. This codes for CASISGFYEQYV.

The CDR3 region has the DNA TGTGCCAGCAGCTTCGCAGGGAGCTCCTACAATGAGCAGTTCTTC. This translates into CASSFAGSSYNEQFF. This chain uses TRBV7-2 with TRBJ2-1; D tentatively reads TRBD1 or TRBD2 (5 bases each). The CDR3 contains 15 residues. V lost 3 bases to trimming and J lost 0 bases, with 9 bases between them. Looked up from germline, CDR1 is SGHTA and CDR2 is FQGNSA.

In its sample, this clone was seen a few times. The genes are TRBV7-9 and TRBJ1-3; D unresolved. V was cut by 2 bases and J by 0 bases, with 2 bases left in between. Germline V gene data show CDR1 as SEHNR and CDR2 as FQNEAQ (reference sequence). This CDR3 spans 13 amino acids. CDR3 sequence reads: CASSLISGNTIYF. CDR3 nucleotides: TGTGCCAGCAGCTTAATCTCTGGAAACACCATATATTTT. Filled out from reference TRBV7-9 and TRBJ1-3, the complete variable domain reads DTGVSQNPRHKITKRGQNVTFRCDPISEHNRLYWYRQTLGQGPEFLTYFQNEAQLEKSRLLSDRFSAERPKGSFSTLEIQRTEQGDSAMYLCASSLISGNTIYFGEGSWLTVV.

This chain connects TRBV7-6 to TRBJ2-6; no clear D. The CDR3 is 15 amino acids. Between the trimmed V and J ends, which lost 3 bases and 0 bases, there was a span of 6 bases. Germline V gene sequence: CDR1 SGHVS, CDR2 FNYEAQ. In DNA, the CDR3 is TGTGCCAGCAGCTTCCCTGGCTCTGGGGCCAACGTCCTGACTTTC. Encoded protein: CASSFPGSGANVLTF.

The J gene is TRBJ2-5, the V gene TRBV11-3; 7 nucleotides line up with TRBD2. The trim removed 7 bases at V and 0 bases at J, leaving 5 bases unmatched. The germline V gene has CDR1 SGHNT and CDR2 YENEEA. The CDR3 has 14 residues. This chain's CDR3 is CASNKGTNQETQYF. The DNA for the CDR3 is TGTGCCAGCAACAAAGGGACTAACCAAGAGACCCAGTACTTC.

This clone was detected a few times. J is TRBJ2-1 and V is TRBV18, with 12 bases lining up with TRBD2. In germline, CDR1 is KGHSH, CDR2 LQKENI. The CDR3 extends over 15 amino acids. Germline trimming cut 6 bases from V and 5 bases from J; bases unmatched to any gene: 5. In DNA, the CDR3 is TGTGCCAGCTCGGGACTAGCGGGCCCAAACAATGAGCAGTTCTTC. Its protein product is CASSGLAGPNNEQFF.

A few counts support this clone. The chain links TRBV6-1 to TRBJ2-7; weak D call: TRBD1 (5 bases). Germline lookup yields CDR1 MNHNS and CDR2 SASEGT. The CDR3 totals 13 residues. Trimming shortened V by 6 bases and J by 4 bases, and 13 bases separated the two germline ends. The CDR3 coding sequence is TGTGCCAGCAGGCAGGGCGTGCCGTACGAGCAGTACGTC. Translated: CASRQGVPYEQYV.

Remarks on this clone: Other DNA sequences in this specimen translate into the identical CDR3. This chain joins TRBV28 and TRBJ2-3, with 10 bases that match TRBD1. The CDR3 is 14 amino acids. From germline, CDR1 is MDHEN and CDR2 SYDVKM. With 6 bases clipped from V and 3 bases from J, the junction kept 3 bases outside the gene matches. The CDR3 bases are TGTGCCAGCAGCCGGACAGGGGGTACAGATACGCAGTATTTT. Translating it yields CASSRTGGTDTQYF.

This clone appeared a few times. This sequence joins TRBV7-2 and TRBJ1-6; D is ambiguous. The CDR3 extends over 14 amino acids. V lost 1 base to trimming and J lost 6 bases, with 7 bases between them. The germline gives CDR1 SGHTA, CDR2 FQGNSA. This CDR3 reads CASSLVRINSPLHF. DNA of the CDR3: TGTGCCAGCAGCTTAGTTCGGATTAATTCACCCCTCCACTTT.

V is TRBV29-1 and J is TRBJ2-7; 7 positions match TRBD1. V was clipped by 6 bases and J by 2 bases; unmatched bases: 13. The germline gives CDR1 SQVTM, CDR2 ANQGSEA. The CDR3 runs to 15 residues. The CDR3 sequence is CSVQPGGAPTYEQYF. The CDR3 DNA sequence: TGCAGCGTACAACCAGGGGGAGCACCTACCTACGAGCAGTACTTC.

J is TRBJ1-1 and V is TRBV29-1; D is unresolved. CDR1 and CDR2 from the germline V gene are SQVTM and ANQGSEA. V was clipped by 4 bases and J by 7 bases, with 13 bases between them. This CDR3 is 12 amino acids long. The CDR3 loop reads CSVGRLDGEAFF. The CDR3 bases are TGCAGCGTTGGCAGGCTGGACGGTGAAGCTTTCTTT.

V is TRBV7-3 and J is TRBJ2-7; no definite D call. CDR1 is SGHTA, CDR2 FQGTGA, per germline. V lost 5 bases, J lost 6 bases, and 14 bases lay in between. The CDR3 sequence is 13 residues long. CDR3 region: CASSRNWAGEQYF. The DNA for the CDR3 is TGTGCCAGCAGCCGCAATTGGGCCGGCGAGCAGTACTTC.